Listed here is a single T cell receptor (beta chain). Its antigen remains unidentified. Indicated treatment: about 20 received Ad26.COV2.S at low or high dose, single or two shots; 5 received placebo; per-sample allocation not given. The investigators took samples on day 63 after the first vaccine or placebo injection. Donation came from an adult in Boston who was aged 18-55 years. This sample was included in a study of Ad26.COV2.S vaccination and SARS-CoV-2 variants. Study-level background: Once or twice, 56 days apart, Ad26.COV2.S was delivered intramuscularly. Study-wide results and limits: Recipients given vaccine exceeded placebo recipients in spike-specific TCR breadth. Reported post-vaccination CD8+ and CD4+ T cell responses to spike showed substantial breadth.

Assay: immunoSEQ multiplex PCR; the TCRdb copy retains only in-frame clones and omits some. The sample contains almost 400,000 clones, around nine tenths of which appear only once. V gave up 4 bases and J gave up 2 bases, with 13 bases separating them. Germline assignment: CDR1 SEHNR and CDR2 FQNEAQ (reference sequence). This CDR3 spans 15 amino acids. The sequence came from a person aged 18-65 years who received the Ad26.COV2.S COVID-19 vaccine or a placebo. Source: peripheral blood, taken in a trial of Ad26.COV2.S vaccine versus placebo. The V gene is TRBV7-9, the J gene TRBJ2-3; D is tentatively TRBD1 or TRBD2 (5 bases each). The DNA for the CDR3 is TGTGCCAGCAGCTCAAGGGACCCCTACACAGATACGCAGTATTTT. Encoded protein: CASSSRDPYTDTQYF.